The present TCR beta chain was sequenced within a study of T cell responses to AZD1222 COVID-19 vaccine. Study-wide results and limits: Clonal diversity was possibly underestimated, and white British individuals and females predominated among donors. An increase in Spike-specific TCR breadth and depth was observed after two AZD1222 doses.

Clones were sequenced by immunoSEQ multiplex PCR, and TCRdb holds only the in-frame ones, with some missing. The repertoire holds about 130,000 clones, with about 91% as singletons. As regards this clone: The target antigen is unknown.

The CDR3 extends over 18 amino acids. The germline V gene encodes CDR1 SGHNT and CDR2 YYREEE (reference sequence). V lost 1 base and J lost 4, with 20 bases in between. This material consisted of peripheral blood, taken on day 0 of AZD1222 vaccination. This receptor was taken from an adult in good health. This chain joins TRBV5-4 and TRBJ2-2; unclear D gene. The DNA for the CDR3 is TGTGCCAGCAGCTTGTCTACTGTGGTGGCCTGGGGCACCGGGGAGCTGTTTTTT. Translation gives CASSLSTVVAWGTGELFF.